This TCR beta chain was sequenced in a study of cytomegalovirus exposure and HLA in healthy donors. At the level of the study: Some 85 million unique TCRs from HLA-typed donors were held in an early data release. Study findings and constraints: Across donors, sequencing depth was assumed by presence/absence analyses to be roughly uniform. For TCR beta chains, V- and J-gene trimming was later linked to a missense DCLRE1C variant. Cytomegalovirus association was assigned to approximately 160 TCR beta chains.

Primers included in the PCR were 60 Vbeta and 13 Jbeta primers. Some clones are missing from TCRdb's copy, which holds only in-frame ones; the method was immunoSEQ multiplex PCR. The data contain 90,000 to 130,000 clones, roughly four fifths of them singletons. On this clone: Its antigen is not identified.

The CDR3 runs 14 residues. Looked up from germline, CDR1 is ENHRY and CDR2 is SYGVKD. V was pared by 8 bases and J by 5 bases, with 5 bases of the junction left unmatched. The rearrangement joins TRBV10-3 to TRBJ1-6; the match to TRBD1 covers 8 bases. Sequenced: PBMCs. The sequence was obtained from a man between 25 and 39 years old in good health and CMV-seropositive. DNA of the CDR3: TGTGCCATCCAGACGGGACAGGATAATTCACCCCTCCACTTT. It specifies CAIQTGQDNSPLHF.